One sample yielded the 32 T cell receptor beta chains listed below, sequenced in a study of cytomegalovirus exposure and HLA in healthy donors. The PCR used 60 Vbeta and 13 Jbeta primers. Assay used: immunoSEQ multiplex PCR; TCRdb lists only in-frame clones, some missing. The data show around 180,000 clones, 84% seen once. The sequenced sample was PBMCs. All receptors come from a boy younger than 18 in good health and CMV-seronegative.

This clone was counted once. This rearrangement joins TRBV7-9 to TRBJ2-7; the match to TRBD1 covers 7 bases. V dropped 5 bases and J dropped 3; count of bases not matched to a gene: 16. The CDR3 is made up of 17 amino acids. Germline-derived CDR1 and CDR2 are SEHNR and FQNEAQ (reference sequence). The CDR3 DNA follows: TGTGCCAGCAGCCTTTGGACAGGACTCCCCCGGGACTACGAGCAGTACTTC. Translating gives CASSLWTGLPRDYEQYF. The complete variable domain, with remaining parts taken from reference TRBV7-9 and TRBJ2-7, reads DTGVSQNPRHKITKRGQNVTFRCDPISEHNRLYWYRQTLGQGPEFLTYFQNEAQLEKSRLLSDRFSAERPKGSFSTLEIQRTEQGDSAMYLCASSLWTGLPRDYEQYFGPGTRLTVT.

Turning to this clone: At one end, the junction sequence differs from germline, possibly due to a read error. The chain carries TRBV29-1 and TRBJ2-3; TRBD1 matches at 7 bases. Germline loops: CDR1 SQVTM, CDR2 ANQGSEA. CDR3 size: 15 residues. CDR3 loop: CSVEDRQGGADKQYF. In nucleotides, the CDR3 is TGCAGCGTTGAAGATCGACAGGGTGGGGCAGATAAGCAGTATTTT.

The chain uses TRBV11-3 and TRBJ2-1, with a weak D call TRBD2 (6 bases). CDR1 is SGHNT and CDR2 is YENEEA in the germline V gene. This CDR3 spans 16 amino acids. Trimming cost V 0 bases and J 1 base, with 10 bases left between them. CDR3 protein: CASSLEPLASYNEQFF. CDR3 DNA: TGTGCCAGCAGCTTAGAGCCACTAGCATCCTACAATGAGCAGTTCTTC.

V usage is TRBV2 and J usage is TRBJ2-5; 11 bases match TRBD2. The V gene's germline CDR1 is SNHLY and CDR2 FYNNEI. Trimming cost V 8 bases and J 5 bases; bases outside gene matches: 13. The CDR3 totals 16 residues. The CDR3 loop reads CASPILAGEVWETQYF. As DNA, the CDR3 is TGTGCCAGCCCAATACTAGCGGGGGAAGTCTGGGAGACCCAGTACTTC. The full variable domain, rest sourced from reference TRBV2 and TRBJ2-5, is EPEVTQTPSHQVTQMGQEVILRCVPISNHLYFYWYRQILGQKVEFLVSFYNNEISEKSEIFDDQFSVERPDGSNFTLKIRSTKLEDSAMYFCASPILAGEVWETQYFGPGTRLLVL.

This chain joins TRBV30 and TRBJ1-1; D is unresolved. Deletions cut 3 bases from V and 4 bases from J, with 12 bases between. Germline assignment: CDR1 GTSNPN and CDR2 SVGIG (reference sequence). This CDR3 is 13 amino acids long. This chain's CDR3 is CAWRRGLGTEAFF. For the CDR3, the DNA is TGTGCCTGGAGGCGGGGATTGGGCACTGAAGCTTTCTTT.

In its sample, this clone was seen a few times. The J gene is TRBJ1-1, the V gene TRBV5-4; D might be TRBD1 (6 bases). The germline CDR1 and CDR2 sequences are SGHNT and YYREEE (reference sequence). V lost 1 base, J lost 2 bases, and 9 bases lay in between. The CDR3 is 14 residues long. CDR3 loop: CASSLPTGNTEAFF. The CDR3 nucleotides are TGTGCCAGCAGCTTGCCGACAGGAAACACTGAAGCTTTCTTT.

The J gene is TRBJ1-2, the V gene TRBV2; 10 bases align to TRBD1. Germline-derived CDR1 and CDR2 are SNHLY and FYNNEI. V trimming: 6 bases; J trimming: 5 bases; junction bases outside the gene matches: 18. This CDR3 has 18 residues. Written as DNA, the CDR3 is TGTGCCAGCAGAACCTCCCGGGACAGGGGCCTTTGGGGATATGGCTACACCTTC. This sequence encodes CASRTSRDRGLWGYGYTF.

The V call is TRBV7-9, the J call TRBJ2-1; TRBD2 agrees at 8 bases. Germline V gene sequence: CDR1 SEHNR, CDR2 FQNEAQ (reference sequence). The CDR3 runs 16 residues. The J segment lost 4 bases and the V segment lost 4 bases, leaving 9 bases of the junction unmatched. For the CDR3, the DNA is TGTGCCAGCAGCTCCGAAGAGCGGGGGCCTTACAATGAGCAGTTCTTC. It codes for CASSSEERGPYNEQFF. The variable domain in full, completed from reference TRBV7-9 and TRBJ2-1, reads DTGVSQNPRHKITKRGQNVTFRCDPISEHNRLYWYRQTLGQGPEFLTYFQNEAQLEKSRLLSDRFSAERPKGSFSTLEIQRTEQGDSAMYLCASSSEERGPYNEQFFGPGTRLTVL.

The chain carries TRBV2 and TRBJ2-3; the match to TRBD2 covers 15 bases. Trimming cost V 8 bases and J 6 bases; bases outside gene matches: 6. The CDR3 is 15 amino acids. Germline values: CDR1 SNHLY, CDR2 FYNNEI. The CDR3 DNA sequence: TGTGCCAGCGTAGGACTAGCGGGGGGGCTGGATACGCAGTATTTT. Translated, it gives CASVGLAGGLDTQYF.

V is TRBV10-2 and J is TRBJ2-2; 10 nucleotides match TRBD2. The CDR3 has 15 amino acids. Losses at the gene ends were 2 bases for V and 7 bases for J; bases not matched to a gene: 4. Germline-derived CDR1 and CDR2 are WSHSY and SAAADI. CDR3 DNA: TGCGCCAGCAGTGAGAGCGGGAGGGCCGTCGGGGAGCTGTTTTTT. Translated, it gives CASSESGRAVGELFF.

The gene calls are TRBV19 and TRBJ1-2, with 9 bases lining up with TRBD1. Germline V gene lookup returns CDR1 LNHDA and CDR2 SQIVND (reference sequence). Germline trimming cut 8 bases from V and 8 bases from J; bases unmatched to any gene: 3. The CDR3 is 11 residues long. Here the CDR3 reads CASRQGDGYTF. The CDR3 bases are TGTGCCAGTCGACAGGGGGACGGCTACACCTTC.

The rearrangement joins TRBV19 to TRBJ1-1, with a tentative D call TRBD1 (6 bases). The germline V and J ends were trimmed by 4 bases and 6 bases, with 9 bases remaining between them. Germline CDR1 reads LNHDA; CDR2 reads SQIVND (reference sequence). The CDR3 loop spans 12 amino acids. CDR3 in amino acids: CASSSDRSEAFF. The CDR3 nucleotides read TGTGCCAGTAGTAGCGACAGGTCTGAAGCTTTCTTT.

This rearrangement joins TRBV9 to TRBJ1-1, with D maybe TRBD1 (5 bases). The germline V and J ends were trimmed by 0 bases and 3 bases, with 12 bases remaining between them. This CDR3 has 15 residues. From germline, CDR1 is SGDLS and CDR2 YYNGEE. The CDR3: CASSVVRGADTEAFF. CDR3 DNA: TGTGCCAGCAGCGTAGTAAGGGGCGCGGACACTGAAGCTTTCTTT.

The chain carries TRBV10-3 and TRBJ1-2; 8 positions match TRBD1. Germline assignment: CDR1 ENHRY and CDR2 SYGVKD. This CDR3 has 16 residues. The ends lost 8 bases at V and 2 bases at J; junction bases unmatched: 13. The CDR3 protein is CAIHPAPGQANYGYTF. Here the CDR3 DNA reads TGTGCCATCCATCCAGCCCCGGGACAGGCAAACTATGGCTACACCTTC.

The chain employs TRBV2 and TRBJ2-7, with D unresolved. The CDR3 covers 14 residues. The germline CDR1 and CDR2 sequences are SNHLY and FYNNEI. Trimming removed 6 bases at V and 0 bases at J, with 12 bases between. For the CDR3, the DNA is TGTGCCAGCAGGACGCCAGCGTTCTCCTACGAGCAGTACTTC. Protein: CASRTPAFSYEQYF.

The chain joins TRBV14 to TRBJ1-4, with 7 bases aligning to TRBD1. CDR3 length equals 18 residues. Germline V lookup: CDR1 SGHDN, CDR2 FVKESK. J lost 2 bases, V lost 2 bases, and 11 bases had no gene match. The CDR3 spells CASSQLTGTTATNEKLFF. The CDR3 DNA reads as TGTGCCAGCAGCCAATTGACAGGGACGACGGCGACTAATGAAAAACTGTTTTTT. Looking up the rest from reference TRBV14 and TRBJ1-4 gives the full variable domain: EAGVTQFPSHSVIEKGQTVTLRCDPISGHDNLYWYRRVMGKEIKFLLHFVKESKQDESGMPNNRFLAERTGGTYSTLKVQPAELEDSGVYFCASSQLTGTTATNEKLFFGSGTQLSVL.

The chain joins TRBV4-2 to TRBJ1-5; the match to TRBD1 covers 7 bases. The CDR3 contains 16 residues. After removal of 4 bases from V and 4 bases from J, the junction contained 10 bases not matched to a gene. Germline CDR1 reads LGHNA; CDR2 reads YNFKEQ. Here the CDR3 DNA reads TGTGCCAGCAGCCCGAACATAGACAGGGAAAATCAGCCCCAGCATTTT. It specifies CASSPNIDRENQPQHF.

This chain connects TRBV6-6 to TRBJ2-7; 10 nucleotides match TRBD1. The CDR3 runs 13 residues. The junction had 3 bases not matched to a gene; V was cut back by 8 bases and J by 2 bases. Germline V gene lookup returns CDR1 MNHNY and CDR2 SVGAGI (reference sequence). The CDR3 DNA reads as TGTGCCAGCCGGACAGGGGGACCCTACGAGCAGTACTTC. Encoded protein: CASRTGGPYEQYF.

The V and J genes are TRBV5-6 and TRBJ1-1; possible D gene TRBD1, 6 bases. Germline V lookup: CDR1 SGHDT, CDR2 YYEEEE. Trimming removed 3 bases at V and 1 base at J, with 10 bases between. The CDR3 covers 14 residues. CDR3 bases: TGTGCCAGCAGCTCGACAGGACCGAACACTGAAGCTTTCTTT. Translation: CASSSTGPNTEAFF.

The chain links TRBV7-6 to TRBJ1-6; TRBD1 matches at 10 bases. J lost 10 bases, V lost 5 bases, and 8 bases had no gene match. Germline CDR1 is SGHVS and CDR2 is FNYEAQ. The length of the CDR3 is 15 residues. The CDR3 region is CASSQGQGQGSPLHF. The CDR3 DNA reads TGTGCCAGCAGCCAGGGACAGGGGCAGGGATCACCCCTCCACTTT.

Points on this clone: The sample carries other DNA sequences with the same CDR3. CDR3 amino acids: CASSLQGVRTEAFF. The CDR3 region has the DNA TGTGCCAGCAGCTTACAGGGGGTACGGACTGAAGCTTTCTTT. The J gene is TRBJ1-1, the V gene TRBV2; TRBD1 aligns across 8 bases. V lost 6 bases to trimming and J lost 5 bases; unmatched junction nucleotides: 8. Per the germline V gene, CDR1 is SNHLY and CDR2 is FYNNEI. The CDR3 runs to 14 residues.

The J gene is TRBJ2-7, the V gene TRBV15; 9 bases agree with TRBD1. The CDR3 is 19 amino acids. The V and J ends lost 3 bases and 2 bases, in that order; junction bases with no gene match: 17. Germline V gene sequence: CDR1 LNHNV, CDR2 YYDKDF (reference sequence). As DNA, the CDR3 is TGTGCCACCAGCAGCCACGGACAGGGGCGCCCCTCTTTTACCTACGAGCAGTACTTC. Translating gives CATSSHGQGRPSFTYEQYF.

The rearrangement joins TRBV30 to TRBJ2-7, with 7 bases matching TRBD2. Germline CDR1 reads GTSNPN; CDR2 reads SVGIG (reference sequence). This CDR3 is 16 amino acids long. V shed 2 bases, J shed 0 bases, and the junction held 10 bases outside the gene matches. The DNA for the CDR3 is TGTGCCTGGAGTCTCTATGCGGGAGTCTTCTCCTACGAGCAGTACTTC. Translation: CAWSLYAGVFSYEQYF.

The chain recombines TRBV18 with TRBJ2-6; D not certain. The germline V and J ends were trimmed by 1 base and 4 bases, with 8 bases remaining between them. This CDR3 region has 15 residues. Germline loops: CDR1 KGHSH, CDR2 LQKENI. CDR3 in amino acids: CASSPLGTGANVLTF. CDR3 sequence (DNA): TGTGCCAGCTCACCACTGGGCACCGGGGCCAACGTCCTGACTTTC.

This clone was picked up a small number of times. The chain uses TRBV15 and TRBJ2-1; D is perhaps TRBD1 (6 bases). V lost 3 bases and J 2 bases, leaving 11 bases between the germline ends. This CDR3 comprises 15 residues. CDR1 is LNHNV, CDR2 YYDKDF, per germline (reference sequence). CDR3 nucleotides: TGTGCCACCAGCAGGTCCGGGACAACCTACAATGAGCAGTTCTTC. It is translated as CATSRSGTTYNEQFF.

This rearrangement joins TRBV18 to TRBJ1-5; D is unclear. This CDR3 region has 14 residues. V lost 6 bases and J 2 bases, leaving 11 bases between the germline ends. CDR1 and CDR2 from the germline V gene are KGHSH and LQKENI. The CDR3 region is CASSSSGGNQPQHF. CDR3 DNA sequence: TGTGCCAGCTCTTCTAGTGGCGGCAATCAGCCCCAGCATTTT.

In this sample, this clone turned up once. The CDR3 region has the DNA TGTGCCAGCTCCGGGACAGGGTTCGAGCAGTACTTC. It translates to CASSGTGFEQYF. The V and J genes are TRBV27 and TRBJ2-7; TRBD1 aligns across 9 bases. With V trimmed by 8 bases and J by 6 bases, 5 bases remained unmatched. CDR3 size: 12 residues. Germline V CDR1 and CDR2: MNHEY, SMNVEV (reference sequence).

This clone was observed a handful of times. The V gene is TRBV5-1, the J gene TRBJ1-1; perhaps TRBD1 as D (5 bases). The CDR3 covers 14 residues. V dropped 0 bases and J dropped 7 bases, with 13 bases sitting between them. CDR1 and CDR2 from the germline V gene are SGHRS and YFSETQ. CDR3 DNA sequence: TGCGCCAGCAGCTTGGCGGCGAACACAGGTGAAGCTTTCTTT. Protein sequence: CASSLAANTGEAFF.

The chain employs TRBV30 and TRBJ1-4; D not certain. V gave up 1 base and J gave up 6 bases, with 12 bases separating them. There are 14 residues in the CDR3. The germline V gene encodes CDR1 GTSNPN and CDR2 SVGIG (reference sequence). DNA of the CDR3: TGTGCCTGGAGTGCTGATATAGTGGATGAAAAACTGTTTTTT. Residues: CAWSADIVDEKLFF. Full variable domain (rest looked up from reference TRBV30 and TRBJ1-4): SQTIHQWPATLVQPVGSPLSLECTVEGTSNPNLYWYRQAAGRGLQLLFYSVGIGQISSEVPQNLSASRPQDRQFILSSKKLLLSDSGFYLCAWSADIVDEKLFFGSGTQLSVL.

The chain employs TRBV9 and TRBJ2-3; D not certain. CDR3 length: 12 amino acids. Per the germline V gene, CDR1 is SGDLS and CDR2 is YYNGEE. The V gene lost 4 bases and the J gene lost 6 bases, with 9 bases spanning the gap. DNA for the CDR3: TGTGCCAGCAGCCACCAGGCGGATACGCAGTATTTT. The encoded protein is CASSHQADTQYF.

This clone has a handful of counts. The V gene is TRBV7-2, the J gene TRBJ2-7; D unresolved. This CDR3 has 13 residues. Germline V gene data show CDR1 as SGHTA and CDR2 as FQGNSA. Trimming stripped 0 bases from V and 3 bases from J, with 6 bases between. This CDR3 reads CASSLALSYEQYF. DNA of the CDR3: TGTGCCAGCAGCTTAGCGCTCAGCTACGAGCAGTACTTC.

The V call is TRBV27, the J call TRBJ1-1; D is perhaps TRBD1 (5 bases). V was pared by 6 bases and J by 1 base, with 18 bases between. Germline CDR1 reads MNHEY; CDR2 reads SMNVEV (reference sequence). This CDR3 spans 16 amino acids. The CDR3 loop reads CASSRVDTHTNTEAFF. CDR3 DNA: TGTGCCAGCAGCCGGGTGGACACCCATACGAACACTGAAGCTTTCTTT.